The clone carrying this TCR beta chain was detected a few times. Its target is not known. V lost 8 bases and J 1 base, leaving 6 bases between the germline ends. The germline V gene has CDR1 LNHDA and CDR2 SQIVND (reference sequence). This CDR3 spans 11 amino acids. The treatment is: approximately 9-day PBMC culture with coronavirus spike peptide pools or control peptides (ViraFEST assay). Expansion of antigen-specific T cells with peptide pools by ViraFEST preceded sequencing of TCRs. These data belong to a study of vaccination and CD4 T cells after COVID-19. For the study at large: Post-vaccine specimens were obtained a median roughly 70 days after dose two (range 14 to 241).

Study results and caveats: Within the convalescent patients, spike mono-reactivity was found in 304 of 307 vaccine-specific clones. In convalescent patients, a median around 87% of reactive clones appeared only post-vaccination.

With the Oncomine TCR Beta short-read assay, DNA from cultured CD4+ T cells was sequenced. Using its own MiXCR run on the PCR reads, TCRdb lists one record per CDR3 protein. This sample has some 11,000 distinct CDR3 sequences, with under 55% found just once. The chain links TRBV19 to TRBJ2-7; D unclear. Sequenced: CD4+ T cells from blood, cultured in vitro. The clonotype originates from a human donor who had recovered from COVID-19. The CDR3 here is CASGESYEQYF. In DNA, the CDR3 is TGTGCCAGTGGAGAATCCTACGAGCAGTACTTC.